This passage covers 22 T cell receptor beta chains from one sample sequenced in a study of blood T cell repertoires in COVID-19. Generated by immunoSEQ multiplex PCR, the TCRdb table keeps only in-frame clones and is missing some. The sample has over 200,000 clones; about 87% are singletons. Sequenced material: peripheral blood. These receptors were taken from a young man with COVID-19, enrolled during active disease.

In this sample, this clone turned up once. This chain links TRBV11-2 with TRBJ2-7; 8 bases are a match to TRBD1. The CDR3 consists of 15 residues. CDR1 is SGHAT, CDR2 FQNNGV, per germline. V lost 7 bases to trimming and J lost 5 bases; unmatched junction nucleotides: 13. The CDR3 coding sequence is TGTGCCAGCACCCTTTACGGACAGGGTGGGAACGAGCAGTACTTC. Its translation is CASTLYGQGGNEQYF.

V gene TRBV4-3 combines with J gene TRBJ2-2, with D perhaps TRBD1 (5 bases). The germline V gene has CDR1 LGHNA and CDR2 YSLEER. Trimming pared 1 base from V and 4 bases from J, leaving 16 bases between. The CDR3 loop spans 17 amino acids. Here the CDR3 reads CASSQATPGWSTGELFF. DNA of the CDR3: TGCGCCAGCAGCCAAGCTACCCCAGGGTGGAGCACCGGGGAGCTGTTTTTT.

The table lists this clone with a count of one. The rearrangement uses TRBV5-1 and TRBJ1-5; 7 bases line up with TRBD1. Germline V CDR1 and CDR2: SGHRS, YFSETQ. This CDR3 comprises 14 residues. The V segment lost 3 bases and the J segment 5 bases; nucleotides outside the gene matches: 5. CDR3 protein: CASSWTGEDQPQHF. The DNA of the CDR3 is TGCGCCAGCAGCTGGACAGGCGAAGATCAGCCCCAGCATTTT.

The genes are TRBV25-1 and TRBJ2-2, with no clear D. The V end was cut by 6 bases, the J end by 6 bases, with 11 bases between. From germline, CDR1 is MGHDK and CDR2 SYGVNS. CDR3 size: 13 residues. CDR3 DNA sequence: TGTGCCAGCAGGGCCCCAGGTTCCGGGGAGCTGTTTTTT. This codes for CASRAPGSGELFF.

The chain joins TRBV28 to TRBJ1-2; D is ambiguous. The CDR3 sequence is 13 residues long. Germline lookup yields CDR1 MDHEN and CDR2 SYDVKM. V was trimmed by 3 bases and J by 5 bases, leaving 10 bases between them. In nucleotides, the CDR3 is TGTGCCAGCAGTTTGTACGGGAGGTATGGCTACACCTTC. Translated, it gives CASSLYGRYGYTF.

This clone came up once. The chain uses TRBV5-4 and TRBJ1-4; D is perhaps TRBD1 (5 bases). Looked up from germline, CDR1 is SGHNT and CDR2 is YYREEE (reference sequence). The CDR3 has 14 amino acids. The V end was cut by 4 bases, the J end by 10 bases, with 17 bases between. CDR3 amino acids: CASSPSGVAGKLFF. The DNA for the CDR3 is TGTGCCAGCAGCCCTTCGGGGGTAGCTGGAAAACTGTTTTTT.

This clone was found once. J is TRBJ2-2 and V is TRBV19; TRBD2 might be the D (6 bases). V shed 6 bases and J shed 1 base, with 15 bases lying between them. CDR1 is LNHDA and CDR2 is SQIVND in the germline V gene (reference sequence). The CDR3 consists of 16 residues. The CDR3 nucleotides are TGTGCCAGTAGGGGGGGAGGCTCATTGAACACCGGGGAGCTGTTTTTT. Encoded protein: CASRGGGSLNTGELFF.

The CDR3, as DNA: TGTGCCAGTAGTCCCGACAGGGGGTTGAGAGGCAATCAGCCCCAGCATTTT. It specifies CASSPDRGLRGNQPQHF. J is TRBJ1-5 and V is TRBV19; 9 nucleotides match TRBD1. The germline V gene encodes CDR1 LNHDA and CDR2 SQIVND (reference sequence). V shed 5 bases, J shed 2 bases, and the junction held 10 bases outside the gene matches. CDR3 length equals 17 residues. The full variable domain, with the rest looked up from reference TRBV19 and TRBJ1-5, is DGGITQSPKYLFRKEGQNVTLSCEQNLNHDAMYWYRQDPGQGLRLIYYSQIVNDFQKGDIAEGYSVSREKKESFPLTVTSAQKNPTAFYLCASSPDRGLRGNQPQHFGDGTRLSIL.

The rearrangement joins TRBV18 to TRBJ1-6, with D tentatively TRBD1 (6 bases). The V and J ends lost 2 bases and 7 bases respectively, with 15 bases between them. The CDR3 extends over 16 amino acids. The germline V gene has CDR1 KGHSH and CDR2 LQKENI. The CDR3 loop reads CASSPSIGGSNSPLHF. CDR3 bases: TGTGCCAGCTCACCATCAATTGGGGGCTCAAATTCACCCCTCCACTTT.

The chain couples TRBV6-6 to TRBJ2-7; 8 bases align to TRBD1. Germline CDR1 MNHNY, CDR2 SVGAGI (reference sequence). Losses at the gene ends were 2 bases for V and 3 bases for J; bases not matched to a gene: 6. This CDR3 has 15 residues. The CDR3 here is CASSYGAGGVYEQYF. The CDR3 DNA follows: TGTGCCAGCAGTTACGGGGCAGGGGGCGTCTACGAGCAGTACTTC.

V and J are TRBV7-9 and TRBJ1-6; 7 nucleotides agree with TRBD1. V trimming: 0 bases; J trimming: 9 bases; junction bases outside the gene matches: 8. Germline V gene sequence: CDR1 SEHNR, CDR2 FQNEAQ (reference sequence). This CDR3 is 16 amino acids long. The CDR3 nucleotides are TGTGCCAGCAGCTTAGCGCAAACAGGGGTGGGTTCACCCCTCCACTTT. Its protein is CASSLAQTGVGSPLHF.

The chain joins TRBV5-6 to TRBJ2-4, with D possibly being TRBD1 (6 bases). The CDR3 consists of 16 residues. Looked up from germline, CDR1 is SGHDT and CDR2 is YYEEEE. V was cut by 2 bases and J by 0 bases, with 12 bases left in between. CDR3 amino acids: CASSFRTVIAKNIQYF. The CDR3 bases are TGTGCCAGCAGCTTCCGGACAGTCATAGCCAAAAACATTCAGTACTTC.

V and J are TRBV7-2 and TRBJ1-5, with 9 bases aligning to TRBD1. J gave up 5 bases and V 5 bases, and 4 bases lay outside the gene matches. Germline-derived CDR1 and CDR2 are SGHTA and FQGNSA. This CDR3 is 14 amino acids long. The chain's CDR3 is CASSTRQGDQPQHF. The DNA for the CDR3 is TGTGCCAGCAGCACCCGACAGGGGGATCAGCCCCAGCATTTT.

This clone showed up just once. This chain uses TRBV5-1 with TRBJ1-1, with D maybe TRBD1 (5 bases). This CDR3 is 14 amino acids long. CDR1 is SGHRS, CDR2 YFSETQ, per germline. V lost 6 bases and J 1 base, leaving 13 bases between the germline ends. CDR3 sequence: CASTTQGENTEAFF. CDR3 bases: TGCGCCAGCACCACCCAGGGCGAGAACACTGAAGCTTTCTTT. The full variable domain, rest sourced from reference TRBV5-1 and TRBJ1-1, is KAGVTQTPRYLIKTRGQQVTLSCSPISGHRSVSWYQQTPGQGLQFLFEYFSETQRNKGNFPGRFSGRQFSNSRSEMNVSTLELGDSALYLCASTTQGENTEAFFGQGTRLTVV.

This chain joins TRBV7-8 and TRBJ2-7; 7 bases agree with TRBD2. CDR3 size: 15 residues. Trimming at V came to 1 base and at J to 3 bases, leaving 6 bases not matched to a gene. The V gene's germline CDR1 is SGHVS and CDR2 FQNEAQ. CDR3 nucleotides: TGTGCCAGCAGCTTAGGCGGGGGACCTAACTACGAGCAGTACTTC. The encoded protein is CASSLGGGPNYEQYF.

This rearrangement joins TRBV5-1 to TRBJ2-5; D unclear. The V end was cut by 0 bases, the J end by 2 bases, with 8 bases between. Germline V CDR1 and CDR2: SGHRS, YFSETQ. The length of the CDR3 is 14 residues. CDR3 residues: CASSLELVQETQYF. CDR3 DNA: TGCGCCAGCAGCTTGGAGCTGGTTCAAGAGACCCAGTACTTC. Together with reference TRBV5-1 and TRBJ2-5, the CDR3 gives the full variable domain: KAGVTQTPRYLIKTRGQQVTLSCSPISGHRSVSWYQQTPGQGLQFLFEYFSETQRNKGNFPGRFSGRQFSNSRSEMNVSTLELGDSALYLCASSLELVQETQYFGPGTRLLVL.

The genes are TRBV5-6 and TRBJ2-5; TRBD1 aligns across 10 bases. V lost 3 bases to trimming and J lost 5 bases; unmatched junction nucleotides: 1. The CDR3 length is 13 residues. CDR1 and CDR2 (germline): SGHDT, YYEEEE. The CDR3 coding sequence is TGTGCCAGCAGCTGGACAGGGGGGGAGACCCAGTACTTC. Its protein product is CASSWTGGETQYF.

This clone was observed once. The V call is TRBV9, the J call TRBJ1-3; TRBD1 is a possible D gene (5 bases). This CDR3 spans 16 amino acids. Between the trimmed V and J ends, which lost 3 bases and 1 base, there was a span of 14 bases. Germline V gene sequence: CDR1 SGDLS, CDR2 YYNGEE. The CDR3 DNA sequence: TGTGCCAGCAGCGCGAAAATTACAGGATCTGGAAACACCATATATTTT. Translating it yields CASSAKITGSGNTIYF.

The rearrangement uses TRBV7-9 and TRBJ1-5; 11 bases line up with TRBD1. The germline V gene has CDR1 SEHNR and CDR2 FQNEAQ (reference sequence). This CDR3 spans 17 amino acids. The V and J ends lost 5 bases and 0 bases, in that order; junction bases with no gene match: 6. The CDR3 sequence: CASSNGGQGDSNQPQHF. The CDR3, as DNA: TGTGCCAGCAGCAACGGGGGACAGGGGGATAGCAATCAGCCCCAGCATTTT.

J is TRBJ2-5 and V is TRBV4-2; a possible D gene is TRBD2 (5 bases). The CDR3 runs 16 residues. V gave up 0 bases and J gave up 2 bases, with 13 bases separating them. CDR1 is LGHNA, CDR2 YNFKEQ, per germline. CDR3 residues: CASSQDSPSRQETQYF. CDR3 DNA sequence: TGTGCCAGCAGCCAAGATTCGCCTAGCAGACAAGAGACCCAGTACTTC.

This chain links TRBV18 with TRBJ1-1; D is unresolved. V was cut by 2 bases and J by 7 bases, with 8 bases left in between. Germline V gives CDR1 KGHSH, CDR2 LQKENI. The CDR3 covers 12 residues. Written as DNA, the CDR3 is TGTGCCAGCTCACCAAACCCAGTTGAAGCTTTCTTT. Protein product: CASSPNPVEAFF.

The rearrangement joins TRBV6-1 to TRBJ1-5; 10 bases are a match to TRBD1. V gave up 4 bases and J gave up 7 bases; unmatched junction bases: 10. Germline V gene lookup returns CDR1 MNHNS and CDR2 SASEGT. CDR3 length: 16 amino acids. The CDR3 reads CASSGDRGRGNQPQHF. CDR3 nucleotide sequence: TGTGCCAGCAGTGGGGACAGGGGCCGAGGGAACCAGCCCCAGCATTTT.